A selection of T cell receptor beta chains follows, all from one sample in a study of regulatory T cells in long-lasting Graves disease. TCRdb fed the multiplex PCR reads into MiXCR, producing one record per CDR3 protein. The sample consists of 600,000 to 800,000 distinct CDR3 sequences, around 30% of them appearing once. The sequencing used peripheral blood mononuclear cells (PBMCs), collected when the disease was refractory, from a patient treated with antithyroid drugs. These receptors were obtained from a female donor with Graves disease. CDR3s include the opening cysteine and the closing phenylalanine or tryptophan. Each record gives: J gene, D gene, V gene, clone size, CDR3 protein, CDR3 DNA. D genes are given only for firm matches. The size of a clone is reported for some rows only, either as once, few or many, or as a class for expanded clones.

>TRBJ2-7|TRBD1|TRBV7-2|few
CASSYTGAHEQYF
TGTGCCAGCAGTTACACAGGGGCCCACGAGCAGTACTTC
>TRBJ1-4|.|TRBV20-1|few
CSARQHPANEKLFF
TGCAGTGCTAGACAGCACCCAGCTAATGAAAAACTGTTTTTT
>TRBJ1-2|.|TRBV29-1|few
CSVEWDDLYGYTF
TGCAGCGTTGAATGGGACGATCTCTATGGCTACACCTTC
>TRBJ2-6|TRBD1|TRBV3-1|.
CASSQPAQGIGANVLTF
TGTGCCAGCAGCCAACCCGCACAGGGGATTGGGGCCAACGTCCTGACTTTC
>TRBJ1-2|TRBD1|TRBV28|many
CASNLQGSYGYTF
TGTGCCAGCAATCTACAGGGGTCCTATGGCTACACCTTC
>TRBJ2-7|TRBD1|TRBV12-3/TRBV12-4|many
CASSLSGTEGEQYF
TGTGCCAGCAGTCTATCCGGGACAGAGGGGGAGCAGTACTTC
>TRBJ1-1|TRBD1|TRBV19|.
CASSPRTGSEAFF
TGTGCCAGCAGTCCCAGGACAGGGTCCGAAGCTTTCTTT
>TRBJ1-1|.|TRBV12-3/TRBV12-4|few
CASSLGPPGAFF
TGTGCCAGCAGTTTAGGACCTCCCGGAGCTTTCTTT
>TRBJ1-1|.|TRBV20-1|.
CSAESTRVLNTEAFF
TGCAGTGCCGAGTCGACCCGGGTGTTGAACACTGAAGCTTTCTTT
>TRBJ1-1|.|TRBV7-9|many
CASSLTGGMNTEAFF
TGTGCCAGCAGTTTGACGGGAGGGATGAACACTGAAGCTTTCTTT
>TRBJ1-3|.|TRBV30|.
CAWSGGGGSTIYF
TGTGCCTGGAGCGGGGGTGGTGGAAGCACCATATATTTT
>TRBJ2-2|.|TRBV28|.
CASSFRLRGRNTGELFF
TGTGCCAGCAGTTTCCGGTTAAGAGGGCGAAACACCGGGGAGCTGTTTTTT
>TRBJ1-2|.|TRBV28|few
CASSSPRQAGNYGYTF
TGTGCCAGCAGTTCTCCCCGCCAAGCAGGAAACTATGGCTACACCTTC
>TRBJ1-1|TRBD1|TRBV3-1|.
CASSQVPGQGNTEAFF
TGTGCCAGCAGCCAAGTCCCGGGACAGGGTAACACTGAAGCTTTCTTT
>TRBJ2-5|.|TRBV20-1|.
CSASPYDQETQYF
TGCAGTGCTAGCCCCTACGACCAAGAGACCCAGTACTTC
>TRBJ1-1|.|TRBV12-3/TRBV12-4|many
CASTPEVGWVNTEAFF
TGTGCCAGCACCCCAGAGGTAGGGTGGGTGAACACTGAAGCTTTCTTT
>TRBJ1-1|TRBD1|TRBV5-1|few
CASSPQGRKTEAFF
TGCGCCAGCAGCCCACAGGGGAGGAAGACTGAAGCTTTCTTT
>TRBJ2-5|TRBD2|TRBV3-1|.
CASSRGSGVQETQYF
TGTGCCAGCAGTCGCGGGAGCGGCGTCCAAGAGACCCAGTACTTC
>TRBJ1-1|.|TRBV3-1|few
CASSQGVGYTEAFF
TGTGCCAGCAGCCAAGGAGTAGGGTACACTGAAGCTTTCTTT
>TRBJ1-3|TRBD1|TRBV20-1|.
CSASRDRAGNTIYF
TGCAGTGCTAGTCGGGACAGGGCAGGAAACACCATATATTTT
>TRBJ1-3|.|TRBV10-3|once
CAISETDTPGNTIYF
TGTGCCATCAGTGAAACAGACACCCCTGGAAACACCATATATTTT
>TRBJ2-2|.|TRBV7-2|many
CASSRRVTNTGELFF
TGTGCCAGCAGCCGTAGGGTAACGAACACCGGGGAGCTGTTTTTT
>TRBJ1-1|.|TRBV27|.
CASSPWGAATEAFF
TGTGCCAGCAGTCCCTGGGGGGCCGCCACTGAAGCTTTCTTT
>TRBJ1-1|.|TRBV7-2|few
CASSLVGASTEAFF
TGTGCCAGCAGCTTAGTCGGAGCGAGCACTGAAGCTTTCTTT
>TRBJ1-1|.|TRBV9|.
CASSEGNLNTEAFF
TGTGCCAGCAGCGAAGGGAATTTGAACACTGAAGCTTTCTTT
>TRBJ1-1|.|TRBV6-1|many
CASSELGAWAEAFF
TGTGCCAGCAGTGAACTGGGGGCGTGGGCTGAAGCTTTCTTT
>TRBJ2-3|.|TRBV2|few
CASRATYGTDTQYF
TGTGCCAGCAGGGCGACTTATGGGACAGATACGCAGTATTTT
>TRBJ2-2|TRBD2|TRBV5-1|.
CASSLSTGGEAGELFF
TGCGCCAGCAGCTTGTCGACGGGGGGTGAGGCCGGGGAGCTGTTTTTT
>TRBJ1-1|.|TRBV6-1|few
CATRGGKAFF
TGTGCCACGAGAGGGGGAAAAGCTTTCTTT
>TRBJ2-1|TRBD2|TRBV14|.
CASSQAGTSGSSNNEQFF
TGTGCCAGCAGCCAGGCCGGGACTAGCGGGAGTTCAAACAATGAGCAGTTCTTC
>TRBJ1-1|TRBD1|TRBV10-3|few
CAIKNAGGAMNTEAFF
TGTGCCATCAAGAACGCAGGGGGTGCCATGAACACTGAAGCTTTCTTT
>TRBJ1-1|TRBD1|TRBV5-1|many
CASSWDSLNTEAFF
TGTGCCAGCAGTTGGGACAGCCTGAACACTGAAGCTTTCTTT
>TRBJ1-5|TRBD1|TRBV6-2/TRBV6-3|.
CASSKQGPQQPQHF
TGTGCCAGCAGCAAACAGGGGCCCCAACAGCCCCAGCATTTT
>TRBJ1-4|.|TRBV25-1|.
CASGDYGATNEKLFF
TGTGCCAGCGGGGACTACGGTGCAACTAATGAAAAACTGTTTTTT
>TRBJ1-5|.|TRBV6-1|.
CASRPGDQPQHF
TGTGCCAGCAGGCCGGGTGACCAGCCCCAGCATTTT
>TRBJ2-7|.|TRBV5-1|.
CASSSLLVPEQYF
TGCGCCAGCAGCTCCCTCTTGGTACCCGAGCAGTACTTC
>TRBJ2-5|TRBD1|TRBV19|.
CASSPTGQGAETQYF
TGTGCCAGTAGCCCAACAGGACAGGGAGCGGAGACCCAGTACTTC
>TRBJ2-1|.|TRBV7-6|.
CASSLTGGKAYNEQFF
TGTGCCAGCAGCTTAACCGGGGGTAAGGCCTACAATGAGCAGTTCTTC